This TCR beta chain derives from a study of cytomegalovirus exposure and HLA in healthy donors (dated by TCRdb to the late 2010s). Describing the broader study: In an earlier analysis of approximately 640 of the donors, roughly 300 Gb of sequence data and some 120 million unique TCR beta sequences from about 190 million T cells were reported. Approximately 310 gigabases of sequencing data and approximately 85 million unique TCR sequences were included in an early release covering 500 to 750 HLA-typed donors. The genetic ancestry cluster associated with self-reported Caucasian donors included 80% to 90% of the 300 to 400 genotyped donors. The study was designed to test whether signatures of past pathogen exposure could be identified by cataloging public T cell receptors. The study profiled the T cell repertoires of 666 subjects by immunosequencing and related them to cytomegalovirus serostatus. Along with the roughly 700-subject first cohort, a separate validation cohort of approximately 110 different subjects was used. To predict cytomegalovirus infection status, the study combined high-throughput TCR immunosequencing, statistical association of individual TCRs with disease status, and machine learning. In a later analysis, previously published TCR beta repertoires from 550 to 700 donors were re-analyzed and high-resolution HLA genotyping was added so that TCR occurrence patterns could be studied. Rather than using new phenotypic data, the later analysis identified candidate immune exposures from TCR beta sequences and from how often those sequences occurred across donors. To decide whether each TCR beta V gene segment behaved as functional or pseudogenic, an earlier analysis of 587 of the donors relied on high-throughput TCR beta sequencing. Alongside the repertoire data, information on donor age, sex, ethnicity and CMV serostatus was compiled. Genome-wide SNP genotypes for about 65% of the 666 donors were used in a later genetic analysis, which treated that subset as a discovery cohort. All discovery cohort repertoires had been generated on a single sequencing platform. HLA typing covered class I and class II loci at four-digit resolution. Typing coverage differed by locus: A, B, C, DRB1 and DQB1 were typed in roughly 620-630 donors, DQA1 in 522, DPA1 in 600 to 610, and DPB1 in approximately 450. A handful of DR-DQ haplotypes were handled as single units for association and clustering because linkage in the cohort was strong. On average, roughly 250,000 unique TCR beta nucleotide sequences were sequenced per donor among fewer than 500 genotyped donors of the cohort, with 15% to 20% of those sequences being non-productive.

The cohort was made up of hundreds of healthy bone marrow donors. Cohort members were all nominally healthy when sampled, although unrecorded immune exposures were likely present. The donor tested CMV seronegative, placing the donor among the approximately 400 seronegative members of the cohort. A peripheral blood sample was collected from each donor, and TCR beta sequencing was performed on peripheral blood mononuclear cells. The Qiagen DNeasy Blood Extraction Kit was used to extract genomic DNA from the blood cell samples. What the study reported, not specific to this receptor: A total of about 180 TCR beta chains were listed by the study as associated with cytomegalovirus. Three of the identified cytomegalovirus-associated TCR beta chains were confirmed in vitro to be specific for cytomegalovirus antigens. The classifier was reported to diagnose cytomegalovirus status with high specificity and sensitivity in both the original cohort and the validation cohort. A further reported finding was that TCR beta sequences accurately predicted the HLA-A and HLA-B alleles for most subjects in the first cohort. A later analysis found that HLA-associated TCR beta chains were more clonally expanded and had lower generation probabilities than equally common non-associated chains. The authors suggested that the approach could potentially be generalized to other disease states and immunological phenotypes. A later genetic analysis associated a missense DCLRE1C variant with V-gene and J-gene trimming of TCR beta chains, and an independent cohort replicated the association. Strong co-occurrence of HLA alleles, especially DR and DQ, made assigning TCR associations to individual alleles difficult. Several of the top co-occurrence clusters appeared to be linked to parvovirus B19, influenza, CMV and Epstein-Barr virus, according to a later analysis. CMV serostatus was the only immune exposure information available for the cohort. Correlated functional status among segregating V segments might reflect linkage disequilibrium, but an unknown experimental factor could not be ruled out. Because the 87-base-pair reads could not distinguish some IMGT-functional V segments, including TRBV6-2 and TRBV6-3, those segments were excluded. According to a later genetic analysis, donors in an Asian-associated ancestry cluster had fewer N-insertions in productive TCRs than the approximately 670-donor mean. Seventeen rarely observed V segments, including chromosome 9 orphons, were excluded from the earlier analysis of several hundred of the donors because counts were too low. Because some donors lacked HLA typing at each locus, the association tests relied only on the typed subset. A group of highly shared sequence variants was considered likely to be a technical artifact of the sequencing pipeline. Most TCR sequences were observed very rarely across donors, whereas some public TCRs were present in many individuals. A later analysis found that TCR association rates varied across HLA loci, with DRB1 alleles showing the most associated TCRs and HLA-C alleles the fewest. Presence/absence analyses assumed roughly uniform sequencing depth across donors, an assumption that may not hold. The cohort was sequenced for TCR beta chains only, and without alpha or paired-chain data the features that could be detected were limited. Broadly in line with IMGT annotations, most TCR beta V segments showed up in productive rearrangements about 87% or about 30% of the time in an earlier analysis of several hundred of the donors. Specific HLA alleles were associated with some 15,000 TCR beta sequences at a false discovery rate of 0.05 in a later analysis. Most CMV-associated TCR beta chains appeared to be HLA-restricted in a later analysis, and the HLA associations seemed to be driven largely by CMV exposure.

V has 1 base trimmed and J has 2 bases trimmed; junction bases matching no gene number 5. Measured from the cysteine to the phenylalanine, the CDR3 is 16 residues long. The retained sequence is limited to the CDR3, 48 bases, with the frame set at the first base. Per the germline V gene, MGHRA is the CDR1 and YSYEKL is the CDR2. The receptor library was made with the immunoSEQ multiplex PCR assay. A mixture of 60 forward primers for TCR Vbeta segments and 13 reverse primers for TCR Jbeta segments was used in the multiplex PCR. A multiplex PCR assay on genomic DNA amplified the CDR3 region of rearranged TCR beta genes. On the Illumina HiSeq System, the amplified TCR beta libraries were sequenced as 87-base-pair reads. For the original study's pipeline: Across the 670 or so repertoires, a later analysis counted some 81 million unique TCR beta chains, 9.5 million to 12 million of which were shared by at least two donors. A nearest-neighbor algorithm error-corrected the raw reads and collapsed the reads into unique sequences, merging closely related sequences to remove PCR and sequencing errors. CDR3 sequences were aligned to IMGT reference sequences to assign V, D and J gene segments. Each retained sequence needed at least a six-nucleotide match to both a V gene segment and a J gene segment. A rearrangement was called productive if the CDR3 had no stop codons and remained in frame with V and J, and every other rearrangement was called non-productive. Following IMGT convention, CDR3 was defined as the stretch from the second conserved V-encoded cysteine to the conserved J-encoded phenylalanine. In an earlier analysis of roughly 580 of the donors, sequences lacking an unambiguous match to a single V gene segment were excluded. An earlier analysis of 587 of the donors called V segments functional above 56.7% productive rearrangements and segregating when the between-donor standard deviation exceeded 5%. A statistical classification framework was built to diagnose cytomegalovirus status from the catalog of TCR beta chain sequences. In a later analysis, TCR nucleotide sequences were compared against IMGT/GENE-DB human TR gene sequences so that V and J genes could be assigned. Using the TCRdist pipeline, a later analysis assigned CDR3 sequences along with most-parsimonious VDJ recombination scenarios. A later analysis defined each TCR beta chain by its CDR3 amino acid sequence plus V-gene family, and excluded reads lacking a unique V-gene family. As a way to deal with suspected cross-contamination and a sequencing artifact, a later analysis dropped roughly 600 nucleotide sequences that were highly shared and had low generation probability. A later analysis calculated a clonal expansion index for each public chain from normalized within-repertoire ranks of inferred template counts. In a later analysis, generation probabilities were computed using a VDJ recombination model fitted to out-of-frame rearrangements, and the results were checked against IGoR. Hypergeometric tests were used in a later analysis to score TCR-TCR, TCR-HLA and TCR-CMV co-occurrence, with a repertoire-size bias correction applied to the TCR pairs. In a later analysis, false discovery rates were estimated by permuting HLA or CMV assignments 20 times. A later analysis grouped co-occurring TCRs with DBSCAN, adding TCRdist sequence similarity when clustering within HLA-allele-positive subsets. For co-occurrence clustering, repertoires with fewer than 30,000 or more than 120,000 public chains were excluded, along with a handful of repertoires with anomalous nucleotide sharing. Entries here come from immuneACCESS through TCRdb and include only in-frame sequences with V and J called. Some clones fail to appear in such tables; in the studies checked, an unresolved V gene covers under half of the shortfall, and the cause of the remainder is unknown. V and J calls and clone size are as listed in that table; D and trimming were resolved from the DNA. The table kept for this sample lists around 100,000 clones. The top ten constitute around 3.5% of the sample.

Of note for this clone: Its cognate antigen has yet to be identified.

The source of this sequence is a man aged 25 to 40 in good health and CMV-seronegative. This chain joins TRBV4-1 to TRBJ2-5; 9 central nucleotides agree with TRBD2. The sample taken for sequencing was PBMCs. The CDR3 in this case is CASSQGSGGLQETQYF. The sequence in DNA is TGCGCCAGCAGCCAAGGTAGCGGGGGTTTACAAGAGACCCAGTACTTC.